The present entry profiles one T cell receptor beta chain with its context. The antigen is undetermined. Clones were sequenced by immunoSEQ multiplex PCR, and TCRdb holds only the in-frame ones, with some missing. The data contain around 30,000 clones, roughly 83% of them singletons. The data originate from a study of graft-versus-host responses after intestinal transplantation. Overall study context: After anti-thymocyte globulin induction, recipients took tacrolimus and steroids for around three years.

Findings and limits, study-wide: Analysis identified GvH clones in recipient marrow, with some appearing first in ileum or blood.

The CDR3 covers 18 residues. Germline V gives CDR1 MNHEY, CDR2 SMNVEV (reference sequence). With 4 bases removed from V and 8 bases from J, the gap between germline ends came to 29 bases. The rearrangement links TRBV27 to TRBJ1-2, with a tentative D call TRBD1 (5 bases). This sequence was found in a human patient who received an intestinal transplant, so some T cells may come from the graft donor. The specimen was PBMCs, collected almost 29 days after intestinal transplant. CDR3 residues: CASSSGTANPAASSGYTF. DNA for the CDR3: TGTGCCAGCAGTTCCGGGACCGCCAACCCAGCCGCCTCATCGGGCTACACCTTC.